This T cell receptor (beta chain) was found in a study of blood T cell repertoires in COVID-19. This clone was seen only a few times. Germline CDR1 is MGHRA and CDR2 is YSYEKL. This CDR3 comprises 17 residues. V trimming: 1 base; J trimming: 0 bases; junction bases outside the gene matches: 6. Original processing methods: Reference gene primer amplification gave nucleated cell count estimates. Measured with immunoSEQ multiplex PCR; TCRdb has only the in-frame clones, and not every one. V and J calls plus clone size are reproduced from that table; the DNA served to infer D and trimming. The top ten clones hold around 7.9% of a sample with tens of thousands of clones, roughly 88% of them seen once.

The chain employs TRBV4-1 and TRBJ1-5, with 7 bases fitting TRBD1. This sequence originates from a man in his 70s with acute or convalescent COVID-19. Input material: peripheral blood. The CDR3 bases are TGCGCCAGCAGCCAAGGGTGGGGACAGACTAGCAATCAGCCCCAGCATTTT. It specifies CASSQGWGQTSNQPQHF.